The sequence of this T cell receptor beta chain was determined in a study of blood T cell repertoires in COVID-19. As for the study in general: Spain, Italy and the United States supplied samples that represented acute and convalescent COVID-19. T cells, B-cell-depleted T cells, or PBMCs supplied cDNA or gDNA.

In the original workflow: The assay estimated nucleated cells by amplifying reference gene primers. Measured with immunoSEQ multiplex PCR; TCRdb has only the in-frame clones, and not every one. Clone size and V and J calls were adopted from that table, with D and trimming inferred from the DNA. Among under 80,000 clones listed, 88% were seen once. Trimming cost V 5 bases and J 5 bases; bases outside gene matches: 9. Germline V gives CDR1 SEHNR, CDR2 FQNEAQ (reference sequence). This CDR3 is 15 amino acids long. The J gene is TRBJ1-2, the V gene TRBV7-9, with TRBD1 matching 9 bases. This receptor was taken from a human donor in a cohort sampled during active COVID-19. The sample was peripheral blood. The CDR3 nucleotides read TGTGCCAGCAGCCGAACCCCGGGACAGGGATATGGCTACACCTTC. This sequence encodes CASSRTPGQGYGYTF. The variable domain in full, completed from reference TRBV7-9 and TRBJ1-2, reads DTGVSQNPRHKITKRGQNVTFRCDPISEHNRLYWYRQTLGQGPEFLTYFQNEAQLEKSRLLSDRFSAERPKGSFSTLEIQRTEQGDSAMYLCASSRTPGQGYGYTFGSGTRLTVV.